Below are 21 T cell receptor beta chains sequenced from a single sample in a study of shared clonotypes between healthy human individuals. Clones were read by immunoSEQ multiplex PCR, and TCRdb kept only the in-frame ones, dropping some. The table lists under 1 million clones, around 96% of them singletons, with about 0.21% in the top ten. Naive CD8 cells, CD45RO-negative and positively selected for CCR7, excluded terminally differentiated effector memory CD45RA+ cells. Sequencing used naive CD8+ T cells sorted from blood. These receptors came from a man aged 30 to 39 in good health.

The chain recombines TRBV19 with TRBJ2-3; no reliable D call. This CDR3 is built from 12 residues. From germline, CDR1 is LNHDA and CDR2 SQIVND (reference sequence). V lost 4 bases and J 6 bases, leaving 8 bases between the germline ends. The CDR3 nucleotides are TGTGCCAGTAGTACCTCAGGCGATACGCAGTATTTT. This translates into CASSTSGDTQYF.

This rearrangement joins TRBV7-9 to TRBJ2-2; unclear D gene. The V end lost 7 bases, the J end lost 5 bases, and 8 bases lay between the germline ends. CDR3 size: 12 residues. CDR1 is SEHNR and CDR2 is FQNEAQ in the germline V gene (reference sequence). The CDR3 sequence: CASILRTGELFF. As DNA, the CDR3 is TGTGCCAGCATACTTCGGACCGGGGAGCTGTTTTTT.

The chain employs TRBV11-2 and TRBJ1-1; maybe TRBD1 (6 bases). The ends were cut back, 5 bases at V and 8 bases at J, with 15 bases in the middle. Germline V gene lookup returns CDR1 SGHAT and CDR2 FQNNGV. The CDR3 extends over 13 amino acids. CDR3 sequence (DNA): TGTGCCAGCAGCCCCGCGACAGGTTTCGAAGCTTTCTTT. Protein: CASSPATGFEAFF.

The V call is TRBV13, the J call TRBJ2-7; 10 positions agree with TRBD2. Trimming cost V 6 bases and J 5 bases; bases outside gene matches: 7. This CDR3 has 14 residues. CDR1 is PRHDT and CDR2 is FYEKMQ in the germline V gene (reference sequence). The CDR3 reads CASSFLAGADEQYF. The CDR3 nucleotides are TGTGCCAGCAGTTTTCTAGCGGGAGCTGACGAGCAGTACTTC.

In regard to this clone: The same CDR3 can be traced to other DNA sequences in this sample. This chain joins TRBV27 and TRBJ1-1; the D gene is possibly TRBD1 (6 bases). The germline V gene has CDR1 MNHEY and CDR2 SMNVEV (reference sequence). Trimming removed 5 bases at V and 5 bases at J, with 6 bases between. The CDR3 is 11 residues long. CDR3 amino acids: CASSRGTEAFF. The CDR3 DNA reads TGTGCCAGCAGTAGGGGGACTGAAGCTTTCTTT.

The chain combines TRBV6-5 with TRBJ2-7; 7 nucleotides line up with TRBD2. Germline CDR1 and CDR2: MNHEY and SVGAGI. V trimming: 4 bases; J trimming: 0 bases; junction bases outside the gene matches: 6. This CDR3 region has 15 residues. CDR3 DNA: TGTGCCAGCAGTTCCATAGCGGGCCGCTCCTACGAGCAGTACTTC. It translates to CASSSIAGRSYEQYF.

The chain carries TRBV6-5 and TRBJ2-3, with D tentatively TRBD2 (5 bases). This CDR3 is 13 amino acids long. Deletions cut 3 bases from V and 6 bases from J, with 10 bases between. Germline loops: CDR1 MNHEY, CDR2 SVGAGI. The CDR3 nucleotides are TGTGCCAGCAGTTATTCGGGGTTGGATACGCAGTATTTT. This sequence encodes CASSYSGLDTQYF.

The V call is TRBV18, the J call TRBJ2-7, with D tentatively TRBD1 or TRBD2 (6 bases each). CDR3 length: 18 residues. Germline V lookup: CDR1 KGHSH, CDR2 LQKENI. Deletions cut 6 bases from V and 0 bases from J, with 24 bases between. The CDR3 reads CASSAGHSTLPRSYEQYF. The CDR3 DNA follows: TGTGCCAGCTCGGCGGGACACTCCACACTGCCACGCTCCTACGAGCAGTACTTC.

The chain joins TRBV28 to TRBJ2-3; 12 nucleotides line up with TRBD2. The CDR3 extends over 19 amino acids. Germline V CDR1 and CDR2: MDHEN, SYDVKM. V shed 6 bases and J 7 bases; nucleotides not matched to a gene: 20. The DNA of the CDR3 is TGTGCCAGCAGCACCATTAGACTAGCGGGGGTCGTCCTGAGCCATACGCAGTATTTT. The encoded protein is CASSTIRLAGVVLSHTQYF. Filled out from reference TRBV28 and TRBJ2-3, the complete variable domain reads DVKVTQSSRYLVKRTGEKVFLECVQDMDHENMFWYRQDPGLGLRLIYFSYDVKMKEKGDIPEGYSVSREKKERFSLILESASTNQTSMYLCASSTIRLAGVVLSHTQYFGPGTRLTVL.

The chain joins TRBV7-9 to TRBJ2-1, with D uncertain. This CDR3 has 16 amino acids. V was pared by 5 bases and J by 9 bases, with 23 bases between. In germline, CDR1 is SEHNR, CDR2 FQNEAQ (reference sequence). The CDR3 reads CASSTLFNPLMGEQFF. CDR3 nucleotide sequence: TGTGCCAGCAGCACCTTATTCAACCCCCTTATGGGTGAGCAGTTCTTC.

This clone was observed a handful of times. The same CDR3 also results from other DNA sequences found in this sample. The chain is built from TRBV9 and TRBJ1-5; D perhaps matches TRBD1 (5 bases). There are 15 residues in the CDR3. Germline CDR1 and CDR2: SGDLS and YYNGEE. The V and J ends lost 0 bases and 2 bases respectively, with 9 bases between them. The CDR3 reads CASSVGQGGNQPQHF. The CDR3 DNA follows: TGTGCCAGCAGCGTAGGGCAGGGCGGCAATCAGCCCCAGCATTTT.

The rearrangement uses TRBV9 and TRBJ2-7, with D maybe TRBD2 (5 bases). Per the germline V gene, CDR1 is SGDLS and CDR2 is YYNGEE. The CDR3 is 14 residues long. V lost 3 bases, J lost 2 bases, and 12 bases lay in between. CDR3 nucleotides: TGTGCCAGCAGCGAGGAGGCTGTACCCTACGAGCAGTACTTC. It yields the protein CASSEEAVPYEQYF.

The rearrangement uses TRBV10-3 and TRBJ2-1; either TRBD1 or TRBD2 may fit D (6 bases each). Trimming removed 0 bases at V and 7 bases at J, with 16 bases between. The CDR3 spans 16 residues. Germline V gene lookup returns CDR1 ENHRY and CDR2 SYGVKD. The CDR3 region is CAISESPGVGGNEQFF. In nucleotides, the CDR3 is TGTGCCATCAGTGAGTCGCCAGGGGTAGGGGGGAATGAGCAGTTCTTC.

V usage is TRBV2 and J usage is TRBJ1-2; D perhaps matches TRBD1 (6 bases). Germline-derived CDR1 and CDR2 are SNHLY and FYNNEI. This CDR3 has 12 residues. Trimming took off 6 bases at V and 5 bases at J, with 10 bases between the two ends. CDR3 residues: CASRTTGYGYTF. Written as DNA, the CDR3 is TGTGCCAGCAGAACCACAGGGTATGGCTACACCTTC.

The chain joins TRBV29-1 to TRBJ1-1; D is unresolved. Germline CDR1 and CDR2: SQVTM and ANQGSEA. V was pared by 6 bases and J by 12 bases, with 23 bases between. The CDR3 spans 13 residues. The CDR3 spells CSVTGLHDYEPFF. The CDR3 DNA is TGCAGCGTGACGGGGTTGCACGACTACGAACCTTTCTTT.

This chain links TRBV29-1 with TRBJ2-1; 7 bases are shared with TRBD2. The V and J ends lost 0 bases and 2 bases, in that order; junction bases with no gene match: 7. The CDR3 consists of 16 residues. Germline V CDR1 and CDR2: SQVTM, ANQGSEA. The CDR3 reads CSVEEREGTTYNEQFF. CDR3 sequence (DNA): TGCAGCGTTGAAGAGAGGGAAGGGACTACCTACAATGAGCAGTTCTTC.

This chain links TRBV10-1 with TRBJ2-7; D unclear. Germline CDR1 and CDR2: WNHNN and SYGVQD (reference sequence). CDR3 size: 13 residues. V was trimmed by 2 bases and J by 2 bases, leaving 7 bases between them. The CDR3 region is CASSEGITYEQYF. The CDR3, as DNA: TGCGCCAGCAGTGAGGGCATTACCTACGAGCAGTACTTC.

The chain employs TRBV5-1 and TRBJ2-5; 10 bases agree with TRBD1. With 0 bases clipped from V and 5 bases from J, the junction kept 10 bases outside the gene matches. CDR1 is SGHRS and CDR2 is YFSETQ in the germline V gene. CDR3 length equals 17 residues. The CDR3 sequence: CASSLVSGGTGDETQYF. As DNA, the CDR3 is TGCGCCAGCAGCTTGGTCTCAGGCGGGACAGGGGACGAGACCCAGTACTTC.

This sequence joins TRBV7-9 and TRBJ2-7; 8 bases are a match to TRBD2. Germline CDR1 SEHNR, CDR2 FQNEAQ (reference sequence). The CDR3 totals 15 residues. With V trimmed by 5 bases and J by 4 bases, 10 bases remained unmatched. The CDR3 nucleotides read TGTGCCAGCAGCACAACGACCGGGACTAGTTACGAGCAGTACTTC. This codes for CASSTTTGTSYEQYF.

The gene calls are TRBV5-5 and TRBJ2-6; D gene uncertain. Trimming took 1 base from V and 1 from J, leaving 6 bases between them. The CDR3 runs 15 residues. Per germline, CDR1 SGHKS and CDR2 YYEKEE (reference sequence). The CDR3 region has the DNA TGTGCCAGCAGCTTGTCCAGTTCTGGGGCCAACGTCCTGACTTTC. Its protein product is CASSLSSSGANVLTF.

The chain has TRBV13 and TRBJ2-1; a weak D match, TRBD1 (6 bases). This CDR3 spans 16 amino acids. Trimming stripped 5 bases from V and 0 bases from J, with 14 bases between. Germline V gene sequence: CDR1 PRHDT, CDR2 FYEKMQ (reference sequence). The CDR3 reads CASSPPGQHSYNEQFF. The DNA of the CDR3 is TGTGCCAGCAGCCCTCCGGGACAACACTCCTACAATGAGCAGTTCTTC.